A selection of T cell receptor beta chains follows, all from one sample in a study of tumor and adjacent non-tumor tissue in lung cancer. TCRdb redid the calling of the multiplex PCR reads with MiXCR, one entry per CDR3 protein. The data contain some 99,000 distinct CDR3 sequences, 60% to 70% of them singletons. The sample was distant non-tumor lung tissue. The receptors originated from a man between 60 and 70 years old with non-small cell lung cancer. Each CDR3 is given with its conserved first and last residue. A D gene is named only where the DNA matches it firmly. Clone size is given for some rows only: seen once, a few or many times, or a class if the clone is expanded.

TRBV5-8	TRBJ1-2	many	NA	CASSPRDELFYGYTF	TGTGCCAGCAGCCCCCGGGACGAGCTATTCTATGGCTACACCTTC
TRBV6-1	TRBJ1-6	many	NA	CASSEVGGIYSPLHF	TGTGCCAGCAGTGAAGTTGGGGGAATTTATTCACCCCTCCACTTT
TRBV6-6	TRBJ2-2	once	TRBD1	CARSETGANTGELFF	TGTGCCAGAAGCGAGACAGGGGCAAACACCGGGGAGCTGTTTTTT
TRBV12-3/TRBV12-4	TRBJ2-2	many	NA	CASTTPREYGGENTGELFF	TGTGCCAGCACTACCCCCCGAGAGTACGGGGGTGAGAACACCGGGGAGCTGTTTTTT
TRBV12-3/TRBV12-4	TRBJ1-6	many	NA	CASTSRGSPLHF	TGTGCCAGCACGTCTAGGGGTTCACCCCTCCACTTT
TRBV28	TRBJ1-6	NA	NA	CARSSPRDSQSSYNSPLHF	TGTGCCCGCAGTTCACCCCGAGACAGTCAGAGCTCCTATAATTCACCCCTCCACTTT
TRBV20-1	TRBJ2-7	NA	NA	CSAIEDRGEQYF	TGCAGTGCCATAGAAGACAGAGGCGAGCAGTACTTC
TRBV6-5	TRBJ1-6	NA	NA	CPSSKTGHSNSPLHF	TGTCCCAGCAGCAAAACGGGACACTCAAATTCACCCCTCCACTTT
TRBV6-1	TRBJ2-1	many	TRBD2	CATRAGVSSYNEQFF	TGTGCCACCAGAGCGGGGGTTAGCTCCTACAATGAGCAGTTCTTC
TRBV28	TRBJ2-3	NA	NA	CASSSIAVPTWNTQYF	TGTGCCAGCAGTTCCATAGCGGTGCCAACGTGGAATACGCAGTATTTT
TRBV5-5	TRBJ2-3	NA	TRBD2	CANSWPSGWDTQYF	TGTGCCAACAGTTGGCCTAGCGGGTGGGATACGCAGTATTTT
TRBV5-1	TRBJ2-6	many	NA	CATLETGSGANVLTF	TGCGCCACCCTAGAGACAGGATCTGGGGCCAACGTCCTGACTTTC
TRBV11-2	TRBJ2-3	few	NA	CASNLVSVTQYF	TGTGCCAGCAACTTAGTCTCAGTTACGCAGTATTTT
TRBV6-2/TRBV6-3	TRBJ2-1	NA	TRBD1	CASSLPGTGRNEQFF	TGTGCCAGCAGTTTACCCGGGACAGGGAGAAATGAGCAGTTCTTC
TRBV20-1	TRBJ2-3	NA	NA	CSAGSDRSIDTQYF	TGCAGTGCTGGCTCAGACAGGTCAATAGATACGCAGTATTTT
TRBV6-1	TRBJ2-3	NA	NA	CASSELGDLGDTQCF	TGTGCCAGCAGTGAATTAGGGGACCTTGGAGATACGCAGTGTTTT
TRBV5-1	TRBJ2-5	many	TRBD2	CASSSSGTSGQETQYF	TGCGCCAGCAGCAGCTCCGGGACTAGCGGTCAAGAGACCCAGTACTTC
TRBV12-3/TRBV12-4	TRBJ2-5	medium-sized	NA	CASSLGEHQETQYF	TGTGCCAGCAGTTTAGGGGAGCACCAAGAGACCCAGTACTTC
TRBV30	TRBJ2-3	many	NA	CAWSAGTQYF	TGTGCCTGGAGTGCGGGTACGCAGTATTTT
TRBV5-1	TRBJ2-1	NA	NA	CASSSGLQGYNEQFF	TGCGCCAGCAGCTCGGGACTTCAGGGCTACAATGAGCAGTTCTTC
TRBV11-1	TRBJ2-1	NA	NA	CASSLVGVFLHEQFF	TGTGCAAGCAGCTTAGTCGGAGTGTTTCTCCATGAGCAGTTCTTC
TRBV4-2	TRBJ2-3	NA	TRBD2	CASNPRLAGTDTQYF	TGTGCCAGTAACCCGAGACTAGCGGGCACAGATACGCAGTATTTT
TRBV29-1	TRBJ2-3	NA	NA	CSANPKACTDTQYF	TGCAGCGCCAACCCAAAGGCATGCACAGATACGCAATATTTT
TRBV14	TRBJ1-1	NA	NA	CASSQAWAGNTEAFF	TGTGCCAGCAGCCAAGCGTGGGCGGGGAACACTGAAGCTTTCTTT
TRBV4-1	TRBJ1-5	NA	NA	CASSQDEARNQPQHF	TGTGCCAGCAGCCAAGATGAGGCCAGGAATCAGCCCCAGCATTTT
TRBV29-1	TRBJ2-2	NA	NA	CSVEDYYIGELFF	TGCAGCGTTGAAGACTACTACATCGGGGAGCTGTTTTTT
TRBV13	TRBJ2-3	many	NA	CASSWTPTDTQYF	TGTGCCAGCAGCTGGACGCCTACAGATACGCAGTATTTT
TRBV28	TRBJ2-5	many	TRBD1	CASSPGQGSETQYF	TGTGCCAGCAGCCCGGGACAGGGAAGCGAGACCCAGTACTTC
TRBV4-1	TRBJ1-4	NA	TRBD1	CTSSQSGQVNEKLFF	TGCACCAGCAGCCAATCGGGACAGGTTAATGAAAAACTGTTTTTC
TRBV20-1	TRBJ2-5	NA	TRBD2	CSAHGLVGTQETQYF	TGCAGTGCTCATGGACTAGTGGGGACCCAAGAGACCCAGTACTTC
TRBV27	TRBJ1-6	NA	TRBD1	CASSSTGGFPYNSPLHF	TGTGCCAGCAGCTCGACAGGGGGTTTCCCCTATAATTCACCCCTCCACTTT
TRBV12-3/TRBV12-4	TRBJ1-2	NA	NA	CVSSLVRTSSNYSYTF	TGTGTCAGCAGTTTAGTCAGGACTTCTTCAAACTATAGCTACACCTTC
TRBV5-1	TRBJ2-3	NA	TRBD1	CASNSSGTGGSTDTQYF	TGCGCCAGCAACTCATCCGGGACAGGGGGCAGCACAGATACGCAGTATTTT
TRBV29-1	TRBJ2-6	NA	NA	CSVDGSGVNVLIF	TGCAGCGTTGATGGCTCTGGGGTCAACGTCCTGATTTTC
TRBV11-1	TRBJ2-5	NA	NA	CSSSLLQIQETQYF	TGTTCCAGCAGCTTACTACAGATTCAAGAGACCCAGTACTTC
TRBV14	TRBJ1-1	many	NA	CASSHLLLNTEAFF	TGTGCCAGCAGCCACCTGTTACTAAACACTGAAGCTTTCTTT
TRBV20-1	TRBJ1-2	many	NA	CSASTVAHYGYTF	TGCAGTGCCTCCACAGTTGCTCACTATGGCTACACCTTC
TRBV6-6	TRBJ2-2	NA	NA	CASNYGGQNTGELFF	TGTGCCAGCAATTATGGAGGACAAAACACCGGGGAGCTGTTTTTT
TRBV20-1	TRBJ2-3	once	TRBD2	CSASGVPISGRTDMQYF	TGCAGTGCCTCGGGGGTGCCTATTAGCGGGAGGACAGATATGCAGTATTTT
TRBV28	TRBJ2-7	many	TRBD1	CASSTGTGTYEQYF	TGTGCCAGCAGTACCGGGACAGGGACCTACGAGCAGTACTTC
TRBV4-1	TRBJ2-1	NA	NA	CPSSPVTGRPEQFF	TGCCCCAGCAGCCCGGTGACGGGGCGTCCTGAGCAGTTCTTC
TRBV11-2	TRBJ2-2	many	TRBD1	CASSLVTGTGGTGELFF	TGTGCCAGCAGCTTAGTAACCGGGACAGGGGGCACCGGGGAGCTGTTTTTT
TRBV6-5	TRBJ1-1	NA	NA	CASRDPNTEALF	TGTGCCAGCAGGGACCCGAATACTGAAGCTTTATTT
TRBV4-3	TRBJ2-3	NA	TRBD2	CASNWASGGTDTQCF	TGCGCCAGCAACTGGGCTAGCGGGGGCACAGATACGCAGTGTTTT